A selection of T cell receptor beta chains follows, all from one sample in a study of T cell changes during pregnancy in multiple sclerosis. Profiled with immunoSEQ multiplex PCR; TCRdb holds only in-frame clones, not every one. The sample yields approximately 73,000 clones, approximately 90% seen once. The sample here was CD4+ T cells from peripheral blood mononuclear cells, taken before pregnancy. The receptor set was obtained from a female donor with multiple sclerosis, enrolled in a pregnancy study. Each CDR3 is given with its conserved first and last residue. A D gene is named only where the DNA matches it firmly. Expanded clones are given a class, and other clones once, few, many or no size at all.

CDR3aa: CASSSDRARESYEQYF; CDR3nt: TGCGCCAGCAGCTCTGACAGGGCCCGGGAATCCTACGAGCAGTACTTC; d_gene: TRBD1; v_gene: TRBV5-1; abundance: NA; j_gene: TRBJ2-7; len: 16
CDR3aa: CASSPSGGQETQYF; CDR3nt: TGCGCCAGCAGCCCAAGCGGGGGACAAGAGACCCAGTACTTC; d_gene: TRBD2; v_gene: TRBV5-1; abundance: once; j_gene: TRBJ2-5; len: 14
CDR3aa: CASTGVWGAYNEQFF; CDR3nt: TGTGCCAGCACGGGGGTTTGGGGGGCCTACAATGAGCAGTTCTTC; d_gene: NA; v_gene: TRBV6-1; abundance: NA; j_gene: TRBJ2-1; len: 15
CDR3aa: CASSYLAGVYEQFF; CDR3nt: TGTGCCAGCAGTTACCTAGCGGGAGTATATGAGCAGTTCTTC; d_gene: TRBD2; v_gene: TRBV6-5; abundance: NA; j_gene: TRBJ2-1; len: 14
CDR3aa: CASGWTGGPEKLFF; CDR3nt: TGTGCCAGCGGATGGACAGGGGGACCCGAAAAACTGTTTTTT; d_gene: TRBD1; v_gene: TRBV6-4; abundance: NA; j_gene: TRBJ1-4; len: 14
CDR3aa: CAAADSSYEQYF; CDR3nt: TGTGCCGCCGCGGACAGTTCCTACGAGCAGTACTTC; d_gene: NA; v_gene: TRBV10-3; abundance: NA; j_gene: TRBJ2-7; len: 12
CDR3aa: CASSTTGYNTGELFF; CDR3nt: TGTGCCAGCAGCACGACAGGGTATAACACCGGGGAGCTGTTTTTT; d_gene: TRBD1; v_gene: TRBV7-9; abundance: NA; j_gene: TRBJ2-2; len: 15
CDR3aa: CAWSVRAAEAFF; CDR3nt: TGTGCCTGGAGTGTCAGGGCCGCTGAAGCTTTCTTT; d_gene: NA; v_gene: TRBV30; abundance: once; j_gene: TRBJ1-1; len: 12
CDR3aa: CASSLAGGEGYGYTF; CDR3nt: TGTGCCAGCAGCTTAGCAGGGGGCGAGGGCTATGGCTACACCTTC; d_gene: TRBD1; v_gene: TRBV7-9; abundance: NA; j_gene: TRBJ1-2; len: 15
CDR3aa: CASSLDRGGGYTF; CDR3nt: TGTGCCAGCAGCTTGGACAGGGGAGGTGGCTACACCTTC; d_gene: TRBD1; v_gene: TRBV5-4; abundance: few; j_gene: TRBJ1-2; len: 13
CDR3aa: CAWSDGISYEQYF; CDR3nt: TGTGCCTGGAGTGACGGGATCTCCTACGAGCAGTACTTC; d_gene: NA; v_gene: TRBV30; abundance: NA; j_gene: TRBJ2-7; len: 13
CDR3aa: CASSPLAGGPYEQYF; CDR3nt: TGTGCCAGCAGCCCTCTAGCGGGGGGCCCCTACGAGCAGTACTTC; d_gene: TRBD2; v_gene: TRBV9; abundance: NA; j_gene: TRBJ2-7; len: 15
CDR3aa: CSVGQGQYGYTF; CDR3nt: TGCAGCGTTGGACAGGGGCAATATGGCTACACCTTC; d_gene: TRBD1; v_gene: TRBV29-1; abundance: NA; j_gene: TRBJ1-2; len: 12
CDR3aa: CAISPGLAGGPTYNEQFF; CDR3nt: TGTGCCATCAGCCCCGGACTAGCGGGGGGGCCAACCTACAATGAGCAGTTCTTC; d_gene: TRBD2; v_gene: TRBV10-3; abundance: NA; j_gene: TRBJ2-1; len: 18
CDR3aa: CARCDRNVQPQHF; CDR3nt: TGTGCCAGGTGCGACAGGAATGTTCAGCCCCAGCATTTT; d_gene: NA; v_gene: TRBV2; abundance: NA; j_gene: TRBJ1-5; len: 13
CDR3aa: CASSLDAGANTGELFF; CDR3nt: TGCGCCAGCAGCTTGGATGCGGGGGCGAACACCGGGGAGCTGTTTTTT; d_gene: TRBD2; v_gene: TRBV5-1; abundance: NA; j_gene: TRBJ2-2; len: 16
CDR3aa: CASSFMTSASYEQYF; CDR3nt: TGCGCCAGCAGCTTCATGACTAGCGCGTCCTACGAGCAGTACTTC; d_gene: TRBD2; v_gene: TRBV5-1; abundance: NA; j_gene: TRBJ2-7; len: 15
CDR3aa: CASSRDYVQDTQYF; CDR3nt: TGTGCCAGCAGCCGGGACTACGTTCAAGATACGCAGTATTTT; d_gene: TRBD2; v_gene: TRBV6-5; abundance: once; j_gene: TRBJ2-3; len: 14
CDR3aa: CASAAGTDQETQYF; CDR3nt: TGCGCCAGCGCTGCCGGGACAGATCAAGAGACCCAGTACTTC; d_gene: TRBD1; v_gene: TRBV5-1; abundance: NA; j_gene: TRBJ2-5; len: 14
CDR3aa: CASSYWAAMNTEAFF; CDR3nt: TGTGCCAGCAGTTATTGGGCAGCCATGAACACTGAAGCTTTCTTT; d_gene: NA; v_gene: TRBV6-6; abundance: NA; j_gene: TRBJ1-1; len: 15
CDR3aa: CASSLDRPSWGGKNIQYF; CDR3nt: TGTGCCAGCAGCTTAGATCGCCCCTCGTGGGGGGGCAAAAACATTCAGTACTTC; d_gene: TRBD2; v_gene: TRBV7-8; abundance: NA; j_gene: TRBJ2-4; len: 18
CDR3aa: CASSYSGQGTEAFF; CDR3nt: TGTGCCAGCAGTTACTCGGGTCAGGGTACCGAAGCTTTCTTT; d_gene: NA; v_gene: TRBV6-5; abundance: NA; j_gene: TRBJ1-1; len: 14
CDR3aa: CASSPLTGRMNTEAFF; CDR3nt: TGTGCCAGCAGCCCCCTGACAGGACGCATGAACACTGAAGCTTTCTTT; d_gene: NA; v_gene: TRBV7-6; abundance: NA; j_gene: TRBJ1-1; len: 16
CDR3aa: CAISEGTGLIGQPQHF; CDR3nt: TGTGCCATCAGTGAAGGGACAGGTTTGATAGGTCAGCCCCAGCATTTT; d_gene: TRBD1; v_gene: TRBV10-3; abundance: few; j_gene: TRBJ1-5; len: 16
CDR3aa: CASSEPTANYGYTF; CDR3nt: TGTGCCAGCAGTGAGCCGACAGCAAACTATGGCTACACCTTC; d_gene: NA; v_gene: TRBV6-1; abundance: few; j_gene: TRBJ1-2; len: 14
CDR3aa: CASSATGNGGGSPLHF; CDR3nt: TGTGCCAGCAGCGCAACAGGGAATGGGGGAGGGTCACCCCTCCACTTT; d_gene: NA; v_gene: TRBV9; abundance: NA; j_gene: TRBJ1-6; len: 16
CDR3aa: CASSPRTSGGLGNEQFF; CDR3nt: TGTGCCAGCTCACCAAGGACTAGCGGGGGCCTCGGGAATGAGCAGTTCTTC; d_gene: TRBD2; v_gene: TRBV18; abundance: NA; j_gene: TRBJ2-1; len: 17
CDR3aa: CASSLLSSGVNTGELFF; CDR3nt: TGTGCCAGCAGCTTATTATCTAGCGGAGTGAACACCGGGGAGCTGTTTTTT; d_gene: TRBD2; v_gene: TRBV5-8; abundance: NA; j_gene: TRBJ2-2; len: 17
CDR3aa: CASSQSKGAAQPQHF; CDR3nt: TGCGCCAGCAGTCAATCGAAAGGGGCGGCTCAGCCCCAGCATTTT; d_gene: NA; v_gene: TRBV23-1; abundance: NA; j_gene: TRBJ1-5; len: 15
CDR3aa: CASSVRLAGGAEQYF; CDR3nt: TGTGCCAGCAGTGTCCGACTAGCGGGAGGTGCCGAGCAGTACTTC; d_gene: TRBD2; v_gene: TRBV27; abundance: NA; j_gene: TRBJ2-7; len: 15
CDR3aa: CASSSLNSYVTEAFF; CDR3nt: TGTGCCAGCAGTTCTCTAAATAGCTATGTCACTGAAGCTTTCTTT; d_gene: NA; v_gene: TRBV2; abundance: NA; j_gene: TRBJ1-1; len: 15
CDR3aa: CASRRPQGSGNTIYF; CDR3nt: TGTGCCAGCAGACGCCCACAGGGCTCTGGAAACACCATATATTTT; d_gene: NA; v_gene: TRBV28; abundance: NA; j_gene: TRBJ1-3; len: 15
CDR3aa: CASSLGLARDTQYF; CDR3nt: TGTGCCAGCAGCCTCGGACTAGCTAGAGATACGCAGTATTTT; d_gene: TRBD2; v_gene: TRBV5-6; abundance: NA; j_gene: TRBJ2-3; len: 14
CDR3aa: CATSRGWGQGGNNEQFF; CDR3nt: TGTGCCACCAGCAGAGGGTGGGGACAGGGGGGAAACAATGAGCAGTTCTTC; d_gene: TRBD1; v_gene: TRBV15; abundance: NA; j_gene: TRBJ2-1; len: 17
CDR3aa: CASRQQGGVEKLFF; CDR3nt: TGTGCCAGCAGACAACAGGGCGGCGTGGAAAAACTGTTTTTT; d_gene: NA; v_gene: TRBV6-5; abundance: once; j_gene: TRBJ1-4; len: 14
CDR3aa: CASSPGGPYEQYF; CDR3nt: TGTGCCAGCAGCCCAGGGGGCCCCTACGAGCAGTACTTC; d_gene: TRBD1; v_gene: TRBV11-2; abundance: NA; j_gene: TRBJ2-7; len: 13
CDR3aa: CASSQTGSRLPEQYF; CDR3nt: TGTGCCAGCAGTCAGACAGGGAGTCGGCTCCCCGAGCAGTACTTC; d_gene: TRBD1; v_gene: TRBV2; abundance: NA; j_gene: TRBJ2-7; len: 15
CDR3aa: CASSVDRANTGELFF; CDR3nt: TGTGCCAGCAGCGTGGACAGAGCGAACACCGGGGAGCTGTTTTTT; d_gene: NA; v_gene: TRBV9; abundance: NA; j_gene: TRBJ2-2; len: 15
CDR3aa: CASSLAGSSYNEQFF; CDR3nt: TGCGCCAGCAGCTTGGCAGGTAGCTCCTACAATGAGCAGTTCTTC; d_gene: NA; v_gene: TRBV5-1; abundance: NA; j_gene: TRBJ2-1; len: 15
CDR3aa: CASSQLAGEVNEQFF; CDR3nt: TGTGCCAGCAGTCAACTAGCGGGAGAGGTAAATGAGCAGTTCTTC; d_gene: TRBD2; v_gene: TRBV27; abundance: NA; j_gene: TRBJ2-1; len: 15
CDR3aa: CASSSDRVFGGVTEAFF; CDR3nt: TGTGCCAGCAGCTCAGACAGGGTATTTGGAGGGGTGACTGAAGCTTTCTTT; d_gene: TRBD1; v_gene: TRBV5-6; abundance: NA; j_gene: TRBJ1-1; len: 17
CDR3aa: CASSPSPGQVYLNYGYTF; CDR3nt: TGTGCCAGCAGCCCTAGTCCGGGACAGGTTTACCTAAACTATGGCTACACCTTC; d_gene: TRBD1; v_gene: TRBV7-8; abundance: NA; j_gene: TRBJ1-2; len: 18
CDR3aa: CASSLGGAGNTIYF; CDR3nt: TGTGCCAGCAGTTTAGGGGGGGCTGGAAACACCATATATTTT; d_gene: NA; v_gene: TRBV28; abundance: NA; j_gene: TRBJ1-3; len: 14
CDR3aa: CASSWTSGGTYNEQFF; CDR3nt: TGTGCCAGCAGCTGGACTAGCGGGGGAACCTACAATGAGCAGTTCTTC; d_gene: TRBD2; v_gene: TRBV7-2; abundance: NA; j_gene: TRBJ2-1; len: 16
CDR3aa: CASSYQDRAQPQHF; CDR3nt: TGTGCCAGCAGTTACCAAGACAGGGCTCAGCCCCAGCATTTT; d_gene: TRBD1; v_gene: TRBV6-6; abundance: NA; j_gene: TRBJ1-5; len: 14
CDR3aa: CASSSGTANTEAFF; CDR3nt: TGTGCCAGCAGCTCCGGGACAGCGAACACTGAAGCTTTCTTT; d_gene: TRBD1; v_gene: TRBV11-2; abundance: NA; j_gene: TRBJ1-1; len: 14
CDR3aa: CASSLETGTLSEAFF; CDR3nt: TGTGCCAGCAGCTTAGAAACAGGTACCCTTAGTGAAGCTTTCTTT; d_gene: NA; v_gene: TRBV5-4; abundance: NA; j_gene: TRBJ1-1; len: 15
CDR3aa: CASSGTGVNQPQHF; CDR3nt: TGTGCCAGCAGTGGGACAGGGGTCAATCAGCCCCAGCATTTT; d_gene: TRBD1; v_gene: TRBV6-1; abundance: NA; j_gene: TRBJ1-5; len: 14
CDR3aa: CASSLKPNTEAFF; CDR3nt: TGTGCCAGCAGTTTGAAGCCCAACACTGAAGCTTTCTTT; d_gene: NA; v_gene: TRBV28; abundance: NA; j_gene: TRBJ1-1; len: 13
CDR3aa: CASSLKGGNSPLHF; CDR3nt: TGTGCCAGCAGCTTAAAGGGAGGCAATTCACCCCTCCACTTT; d_gene: NA; v_gene: TRBV7-3; abundance: NA; j_gene: TRBJ1-6; len: 14